The clone carrying this T cell receptor beta chain has just one count. This sample was taken from a study of T cell changes during pregnancy in multiple sclerosis. Trimming took 3 bases from V and 2 from J; bases not matched to a gene: 4. CDR3 size: 14 residues. Looked up from germline, CDR1 is SGDLS and CDR2 is YYNGEE. Measured with immunoSEQ multiplex PCR; TCRdb has only the in-frame clones, and not every one. The repertoire holds about 92,000 clones, 80% to 95% seen once, with roughly 3% in the top ten. The clonotype originates from a female donor with multiple sclerosis, enrolled in a pregnancy study. This material consisted of peripheral blood, taken in the first trimester of pregnancy. This sequence joins TRBV9 and TRBJ2-7, with 8 positions matching TRBD2. The CDR3 nucleotides read TGTGCCAGCAGCGCCAGCGGGAGAACCTACGAGCAGTACTTC. Amino acids: CASSASGRTYEQYF.